These 9 T cell receptor beta chains originate from one sample sequenced in a study of blood T cell repertoires in COVID-19. TCRdb's copy holds only in-frame clones and misses some; the assay was immunoSEQ multiplex PCR. The sample contains some 140,000 clones, 80% to 90% of which appear only once. The material sequenced was peripheral blood. The receptor set was obtained from a man aged 45-65 years with active or convalescent COVID-19.

This clone was observed a few times. This chain uses TRBV6-4 with TRBJ2-2, with a possible D match to TRBD1 (5 bases). The length of the CDR3 is 13 residues. Germline CDR1 MRHNA, CDR2 SNTAGT. Trimming removed 5 bases at V and 5 bases at J, with 9 bases between. The CDR3 is CASSPDRTGELFF. The CDR3 DNA reads TGTGCCAGCAGTCCCGACAGAACCGGGGAGCTGTTTTTT.

The J gene is TRBJ1-4, the V gene TRBV5-1; unclear D gene. Trimming stripped 1 base from V and 8 bases from J, with 12 bases between. This CDR3 region has 14 residues. Germline CDR1 and CDR2: SGHRS and YFSETQ. As DNA, the CDR3 is TGCGCCAGCAGCTTGTCCGGGGATGGCGAAAAACTGTTTTTT. It yields the protein CASSLSGDGEKLFF.

The rearrangement joins TRBV28 to TRBJ2-7; 7 bases match TRBD1. With V trimmed by 3 bases and J by 2 bases, 1 base remained unmatched. Per germline, CDR1 MDHEN and CDR2 SYDVKM. The CDR3 contains 13 residues. CDR3 nucleotide sequence: TGTGCCAGCAGTTTGGGACAGACCTACGAGCAGTACTTC. It specifies CASSLGQTYEQYF.

This chain uses TRBV12-5 with TRBJ2-7; 11 bases map to TRBD1. Germline-derived CDR1 and CDR2 are LGHNT and FRNRAP. The ends lost 1 base at V and 6 bases at J; junction bases unmatched: 8. CDR3 length: 16 amino acids. The CDR3 here is CASGLGRTGGEGEQYF. In nucleotides, the CDR3 is TGTGCTAGTGGTTTGGGAAGGACAGGGGGCGAAGGCGAGCAGTACTTC.

The chain couples TRBV7-2 to TRBJ1-4; D may be TRBD1 (5 bases). The CDR3 sequence is 15 residues long. V was clipped by 1 base and J by 3 bases, with 9 bases between them. CDR1 SGHTA and CDR2 FQGNSA come from the germline V gene. CDR3 nucleotide sequence: TGTGCCAGCAGCTTAGAGGGGAAGTCTAATGAAAAACTGTTTTTT. Its translation: CASSLEGKSNEKLFF.

A remark on this clone: The same CDR3 is also encoded by other DNA sequences in this sample. The chain employs TRBV30 and TRBJ2-5; perhaps TRBD2 as D (6 bases). Trimming stripped 1 base from V and 5 bases from J, with 11 bases between. CDR1 and CDR2 (germline): GTSNPN, SVGIG (reference sequence). The CDR3 totals 13 residues. Here the CDR3 reads CAWSGASVETQYF. The CDR3 DNA is TGTGCCTGGAGTGGGGCTAGCGTGGAGACCCAGTACTTC.

The chain joins TRBV11-2 to TRBJ1-2; TRBD1 aligns across 7 bases. The CDR3 runs to 13 residues. The V segment lost 1 base and the J segment 7 bases; nucleotides outside the gene matches: 3. Germline V lookup: CDR1 SGHAT, CDR2 FQNNGV. The CDR3: CASSLARDSGYTF. The CDR3 DNA reads as TGTGCCAGCAGCTTAGCCCGGGACAGTGGCTACACCTTC.

The rearrangement uses TRBV18 and TRBJ2-4; 8 nucleotides match TRBD1. CDR3 length equals 17 residues. V gave up 3 bases and J gave up 2 bases; unmatched junction bases: 9. Per germline, CDR1 KGHSH and CDR2 LQKENI. Here the CDR3 DNA reads TGTGCCAGCTCACCTTTCCAACAGGGGGGTACCAAAAACATTCAGTACTTC. Translating it yields CASSPFQQGGTKNIQYF.

The chain is built from TRBV7-6 and TRBJ1-6; 8 bases match TRBD1. With V trimmed by 0 bases and J by 10 bases, 8 bases remained unmatched. Germline V gene sequence: CDR1 SGHVS, CDR2 FNYEAQ. The length of the CDR3 is 16 residues. CDR3 DNA: TGTGCCAGCAGCTTAGCTTCGGACAGGGTGGGCTCACCCCTCCACTTT. It encodes CASSLASDRVGSPLHF.